This passage covers 15 T cell receptor beta chains from one sample sequenced in a study of lymphopenia after photon versus proton radiotherapy. TCRdb's table, derived via immunoSEQ multiplex PCR, lists solely in-frame clones and lacks some. The sample shows roughly 32,000 clones, 90% to 95% of them seen only once. This specimen was peripheral blood, taken from a patient treated with photon-based radiotherapy. These receptors were collected from a woman aged 45-59 years with cholangiocarcinoma.

This sequence joins TRBV5-6 and TRBJ1-2; D call uncertain. Germline V gives CDR1 SGHDT, CDR2 YYEEEE. The CDR3 has 13 amino acids. V was pared by 1 base and J by 8 bases, with 12 bases between. CDR3 sequence (DNA): TGTGCCAGCAGCTTGTCATCATTGGGAGGCTACACCTTC. This encodes CASSLSSLGGYTF.

The genes are TRBV5-1 and TRBJ2-3; 8 bases fit TRBD2. V was pared by 7 bases and J by 4 bases, with 14 bases of the junction left unmatched. This CDR3 spans 16 amino acids. Looked up from germline, CDR1 is SGHRS and CDR2 is YFSETQ. Here the CDR3 reads CASRHRPGLVADTQYF. The DNA for the CDR3 is TGCGCCAGCCGACATCGACCGGGACTAGTTGCAGATACGCAGTATTTT.

The gene calls are TRBV5-5 and TRBJ2-7, with a possible D match to TRBD2 (5 bases). CDR1 SGHKS and CDR2 YYEKEE come from the germline V gene (reference sequence). Trimming took 3 bases from V and 3 from J, leaving 10 bases between them. This CDR3 spans 13 amino acids. CDR3 bases: TGTGCCAGCAGCTCTGGACTCTTCTACGAGCAGTACTTC. This codes for CASSSGLFYEQYF. Combining the CDR3 with reference TRBV5-5 and TRBJ2-7 gives the whole variable domain DAGVTQSPTHLIKTRGQQVTLRCSPISGHKSVSWYQQVLGQGPQFIFQYYEKEERGRGNFPDRFSARQFPNYSSELNVNALLLGDSALYLCASSSGLFYEQYFGPGTRLTVT.

V and J are TRBV7-9 and TRBJ1-2; D gene unclear. Germline loops: CDR1 SEHNR, CDR2 FQNEAQ (reference sequence). The CDR3 contains 12 residues. The V end was cut by 3 bases, the J end by 6 bases, with 8 bases between. The chain's CDR3 is CASSFGGDGYTF. The CDR3 DNA reads TGTGCCAGCAGCTTTGGTGGGGATGGCTACACCTTC.

The chain links TRBV6-6 to TRBJ2-2; D not certain. Trimming pared 4 bases from V and 4 bases from J, leaving 7 bases between. The V gene's germline CDR1 is MNHNY and CDR2 SVGAGI (reference sequence). There are 13 residues in the CDR3. The CDR3 loop is CASSFGSTGELFF. The CDR3 coding sequence is TGTGCCAGCAGTTTCGGGTCCACCGGGGAGCTGTTTTTT.

The rearrangement uses TRBV2 and TRBJ1-2, with TRBD1 as a possible D gene (6 bases). Germline V CDR1 and CDR2: SNHLY, FYNNEI. V was clipped by 6 bases and J by 3 bases, with 17 bases between them. The CDR3 is 15 amino acids. Here the CDR3 DNA reads TGTGCCAGCAGGCCTAGTTACGGGGGCGACTATGGCTACACCTTC. This gives the protein CASRPSYGGDYGYTF.

The rearrangement uses TRBV5-1 and TRBJ2-2; no clear D. Germline V lookup: CDR1 SGHRS, CDR2 YFSETQ. The CDR3 sequence is 15 residues long. V shed 0 bases and J shed 5 bases, with 11 bases lying between them. The CDR3 loop reads CASSLVPLPTGELFF. CDR3 DNA: TGCGCCAGCAGCTTGGTTCCGTTACCTACCGGGGAGCTGTTTTTT.

The CDR3, as DNA: TGTGCCAGCAGTTTAAGAGGCAGTGTCGGCAATCAGCCCCAGCATTTT. As protein: CASSLRGSVGNQPQHF. This rearrangement joins TRBV28 to TRBJ1-5; the D is unclear. Germline CDR1 is MDHEN and CDR2 is SYDVKM. Trimming took 2 bases from V and 2 from J, leaving 13 bases between them. The CDR3 is 16 amino acids.

The chain links TRBV19 to TRBJ1-5; the D gene is possibly TRBD1 (5 bases). The CDR3 loop spans 15 amino acids. Germline V gene sequence: CDR1 LNHDA, CDR2 SQIVND (reference sequence). Deletions cut 9 bases from V and 0 bases from J, with 15 bases between. The CDR3 DNA is TGTGCCAGCTACGACGGGGCTTATAGCAATCAGCCCCAGCATTTT. Protein product: CASYDGAYSNQPQHF.

The V and J genes are TRBV6-6 and TRBJ2-1; 10 nucleotides align to TRBD2. Germline-derived CDR1 and CDR2 are MNHNY and SVGAGI (reference sequence). The CDR3 consists of 15 residues. V was clipped by 5 bases and J by 3 bases; unmatched bases: 4. CDR3 loop: CASSPRLAGYNEQFF. The CDR3 coding sequence is TGTGCCAGCAGTCCGAGACTAGCGGGCTACAATGAGCAGTTCTTC.

The genes are TRBV20-1 and TRBJ1-2; D gene uncertain. Trimming pared 1 base from V and 10 bases from J, leaving 7 bases between. The CDR3 runs to 10 residues. Germline V gene lookup returns CDR1 DFQATT and CDR2 SNEGSKA (reference sequence). The CDR3 bases are TGCAGTGCTAGAGCTACCCCCTACACCTTC. Amino acids: CSARATPYTF.

J is TRBJ1-2 and V is TRBV7-2; D gene unclear. Germline V CDR1 and CDR2: SGHTA, FQGNSA. This CDR3 is 13 amino acids long. Between the trimmed V and J ends, which lost 3 bases and 4 bases, there was a span of 9 bases. In nucleotides, the CDR3 is TGTGCCAGCAGCTTCGGTTCTGGCTATGGCTACACCTTC. Its translation: CASSFGSGYGYTF.

J is TRBJ1-4 and V is TRBV5-4; D perhaps matches TRBD1 (6 bases). This CDR3 contains 17 residues. Germline CDR1 and CDR2: SGHNT and YYREEE (reference sequence). V lost 0 bases to trimming and J lost 6 bases, with 18 bases between them. CDR3 in amino acids: CASSLERDMGADEKLFF. Written as DNA, the CDR3 is TGTGCCAGCAGCTTGGAACGGGACATGGGTGCGGATGAAAAACTGTTTTTT.

The rearrangement uses TRBV11-3 and TRBJ1-2; D possibly corresponds to TRBD1 (5 bases). The germline V and J ends were trimmed by 1 base and 5 bases, with 20 bases remaining between them. Germline V gene lookup returns CDR1 SGHNT and CDR2 YENEEA. The CDR3 length is 17 residues. The CDR3 protein is CASSLGPPNRREYGYTF. The CDR3, as DNA: TGTGCCAGCAGCTTAGGCCCCCCTAACAGGAGGGAGTATGGCTACACCTTC.

The gene calls are TRBV6-5 and TRBJ1-6, with 10 nucleotides matching TRBD1. The V and J ends lost 5 bases and 7 bases, in that order; junction bases with no gene match: 2. Germline assignment: CDR1 MNHEY and CDR2 SVGAGI. The CDR3 totals 14 residues. CDR3: CASSRQGANSPLHF. DNA for the CDR3: TGTGCCAGCAGTAGACAGGGGGCCAATTCACCCCTCCACTTT.